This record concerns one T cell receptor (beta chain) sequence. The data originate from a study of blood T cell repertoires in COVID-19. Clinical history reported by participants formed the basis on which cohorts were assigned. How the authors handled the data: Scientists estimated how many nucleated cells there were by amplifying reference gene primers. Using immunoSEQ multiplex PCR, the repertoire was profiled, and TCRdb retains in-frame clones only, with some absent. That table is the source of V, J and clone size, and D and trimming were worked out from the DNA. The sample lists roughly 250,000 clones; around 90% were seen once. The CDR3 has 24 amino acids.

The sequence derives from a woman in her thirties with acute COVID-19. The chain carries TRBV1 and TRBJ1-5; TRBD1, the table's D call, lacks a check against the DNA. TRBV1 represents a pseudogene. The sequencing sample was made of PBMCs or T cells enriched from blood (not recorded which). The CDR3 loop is CTSSQDFVRRIWDREGRFNQPQHF. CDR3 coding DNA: TGCACCAGCAGCCAAGATTTCGTGAGAAGAATTTGGGACAGGGAAGGGCGTTTCAATCAGCCCCAGCATTTT.